The rows below give T cell receptor beta chains drawn from one sample of a study of identical twins. TCRdb recomputed calls from the 5' RACE reads with MiXCR, one row per CDR3 protein. The profile shows about 1.7 million distinct CDR3 sequences, 32% of them singletons. The material sequenced was cord blood. All receptors derive from a newborn girl in good health. CDR3s include the opening cysteine and the closing phenylalanine or tryptophan. D genes are given only for firm matches. Size values are once, few and many counts, or a class for expanded clones, and some rows have none.

D	size	V	J	CDR3	DNA
TRBD1	NA	TRBV7-9	TRBJ1-5	CASSLTTGLNQPQHF	TGTGCCAGCAGCTTAACGACAGGGCTCAATCAGCCCCAGCATTTT
NA	NA	TRBV5-1	TRBJ2-1	CASSLLFRGPYNEQFF	TGCGCCAGCAGCTTGTTGTTCAGGGGACCGTACAATGAGCAGTTCTTC
TRBD1	NA	TRBV20-1	TRBJ1-2	CSARSDRANYGYTF	TGCAGTGCTAGATCCGACAGGGCCAACTATGGCTACACCTTC
TRBD1	NA	TRBV9	TRBJ1-2	CASTTTGGFGYTF	TGTGCCAGCACTACGACAGGGGGTTTTGGCTACACCTTC
NA	NA	TRBV7-9	TRBJ2-5	CASSLEHSYNEQYF	TGTGCCAGCAGCTTAGAACACTCCTACAATGAGCAGTACTTC
NA	few	TRBV12-3/TRBV12-4	TRBJ2-5	CASSPRGARETQYF	TGTGCCAGCAGCCCCCGAGGGGCTAGGGAGACCCAGTACTTC
TRBD2	few	TRBV20-1	TRBJ2-1	CSAREVAGGRYNEQFF	TGCAGTGCTAGAGAAGTAGCGGGGGGGAGGTACAATGAGCAGTTCTTC
TRBD2	NA	TRBV5-1	TRBJ2-7	CASSSIAGSSYEQYF	TGCGCCAGCAGCTCGATAGCGGGGAGCTCCTACGAGCAGTACTTC
NA	NA	TRBV4-2	TRBJ1-2	CASSPGSGDYGYTF	TGTGCCAGCAGCCCCGGATCAGGGGACTATGGCTACACCTTC
TRBD2	NA	TRBV28	TRBJ2-3	CASSFQAGGVDTQYF	TGTGCCAGCAGTTTTCAAGCGGGAGGCGTAGATACGCAGTATTTT
NA	NA	TRBV12-3/TRBV12-4	TRBJ1-2	CASSLAAWGYGYTF	TGTGCCAGCAGTTTAGCGGCGTGGGGCTATGGCTACACCTTC
TRBD2	few	TRBV28	TRBJ2-1	CASSWTGGPIEQFF	TGTGCCAGCAGTTGGACGGGAGGGCCTATTGAGCAGTTCTTC
NA	NA	TRBV29-1	TRBJ1-2	CSVGGGLGYTF	TGCAGCGTTGGGGGGGGCCTTGGCTACACCTTC
NA	few	TRBV10-3	TRBJ1-4	CAISPGHEKLFF	TGTGCCATCTCCCCCGGGCATGAAAAACTGTTTTTT
NA	NA	TRBV24-1	TRBJ1-1	CATSPATGANTEAFF	TGTGCCACCAGTCCTGCCACAGGCGCGAACACTGAAGCTTTCTTT
NA	NA	TRBV3-1	TRBJ1-2	CASSQDPTRGYTF	TGTGCCAGCAGCCAAGATCCGACCAGGGGATACACCTTC
NA	NA	TRBV4-1	TRBJ1-1	CATGGSGLNAFF	TGCGCCACCGGGGGCAGCGGCCTAAACGCTTTCTTT
TRBD1	NA	TRBV25-1	TRBJ1-2	CASSQNRGRIDGYTF	TGTGCCAGCAGTCAAAACAGGGGGCGCATTGATGGCTACACCTTC
NA	once	TRBV19	TRBJ2-1	CASSTPGGGTYNEQFF	TGTGCCAGTAGTACACCCGGCGGGGGCACCTACAATGAGCAGTTCTTC
TRBD2	NA	TRBV5-5	TRBJ2-2	CASSLSLAVNTGELFF	TGTGCCAGCAGCTTGAGTCTAGCGGTGAACACCGGGGAGCTGTTTTTT
TRBD2	few	TRBV28	TRBJ2-7	CASSSPGTSVYEQYF	TGTGCCAGCAGTTCACCGGGGACTAGCGTCTACGAGCAGTACTTC
NA	NA	TRBV21-1	TRBJ2-1	CASSKRVAGVGNEQFF	TGTGCCAGCAGCAAAAGGGTAGCGGGAGTGGGGAATGAGCAGTTCTTC
NA	few	TRBV20-1	TRBJ1-1	CSAITGYTEAFF	TGCAGTGCTATAACAGGGTACACTGAAGCTTTCTTT
NA	NA	TRBV5-6	TRBJ1-6	CASSRQGSSYNSPLHF	TGTGCCAGCAGCCGGCAGGGGAGCTCCTATAATTCACCCCTCCACTTT
TRBD1	NA	TRBV27	TRBJ1-2	CASISNRGRNYGYTF	TGTGCCAGCATTTCCAACAGGGGGAGGAACTATGGCTACACCTTC
NA	NA	TRBV20-1	TRBJ1-1	CSASTLGRFNTEAFF	TGCAGTGCTTCGACCCTGGGACGGTTTAACACTGAAGCTTTCTTT
NA	few	TRBV29-1	TRBJ2-7	CSVRPDGSYEQYF	TGCAGCGTTAGACCGGACGGCTCCTACGAGCAGTACTTC
NA	few	TRBV2	TRBJ2-3	CASTYGVGAKTDTQYF	TGTGCCAGCACGTATGGAGTGGGGGCCAAGACAGATACGCAGTATTTT
NA	NA	TRBV7-9	TRBJ2-7	CASSSTGSPYEQYF	TGTGCCAGCAGCTCGACAGGTTCACCCTACGAGCAGTACTTC
NA	few	TRBV20-1	TRBJ1-1	CSARDGIRGAGTEAFF	TGCAGTGCTAGAGATGGGATCCGGGGGGCAGGTACTGAAGCTTTCTTT
NA	NA	TRBV18	TRBJ2-2	CASSPLNQGRTGELFF	TGTGCCAGCTCACCATTAAACCAGGGGAGAACCGGGGAGCTGTTTTTT
NA	NA	TRBV30	TRBJ1-1	CAWSDRVNTEAFF	TGTGCCTGGAGTGACAGGGTGAACACTGAAGCTTTCTTT
TRBD1	NA	TRBV6-1	TRBJ2-6	CASYQKGAETGSGRSGANVLTF	TGTGCCAGCTACCAAAAGGGGGCCGAGACAGGTTCCGGGCGCTCTGGGGCCAACGTCCTGACTTTC
NA	NA	TRBV12-3/TRBV12-4	TRBJ2-1	CASSLGQLGRLSYNEQFF	TGTGCCAGCAGTCTCGGACAATTGGGACGACTTTCGTACAATGAGCAGTTCTTC
NA	NA	TRBV7-2	TRBJ2-5	CASSLAGRLGEQYF	TGTGCCAGCAGCTTAGCGGGGCGTCTCGGTGAGCAGTACTTC
TRBD1	NA	TRBV15	TRBJ2-5	CATSRDRARETQYF	TGTGCCACCAGCAGGGACAGGGCACGGGAGACCCAGTACTTC
NA	many	TRBV3-1	TRBJ2-1	CASSQEILASDEQFF	TGTGCCAGCAGCCAAGAAATCCTAGCAAGCGATGAGCAGTTCTTC
NA	many	TRBV3-1	TRBJ1-5	CASSQGRGNQPQHF	TGTGCCAGCAGTCAGGGGCGAGGCAATCAGCCCCAGCATTTT
NA	few	TRBV20-1	TRBJ2-4	CSASTKRGANIQYF	TGCAGTGCGAGCACCAAACGGGGGGCGAACATTCAGTACTTC
NA	few	TRBV20-1	TRBJ2-4	CSARAPQTRVGQYF	TGCAGTGCTAGAGCTCCGCAGACCAGGGTCGGGCAGTACTTC
NA	NA	TRBV7-6	TRBJ1-3	CASSLAPRAAGNTIYF	TGTGCCAGCAGCTTAGCCCCCAGGGCAGCTGGAAACACCATATATTTT
TRBD2	NA	TRBV4-2	TRBJ2-1	CASSQDHQRGGLGSFF	TGTGCCAGCAGCCAAGATCATCAGCGGGGGGGCCTTGGCTCGTTCTTC
NA	NA	TRBV20-1	TRBJ2-1	CSAGGYNEQFF	TGCAGTGCCGGGGGCTACAATGAGCAGTTCTTC
NA	NA	TRBV20-1	TRBJ1-5	CSASHRNQPQHF	TGCAGTGCTAGTCACAGAAATCAGCCCCAGCATTTT
NA	many	TRBV18	TRBJ2-3	CASSPLGGTQYF	TGTGCCAGCTCACCTCTTGGGGGAACGCAGTATTTT
NA	NA	TRBV24-1	TRBJ1-2	CAPGANIAEAPYGYTF	TGTGCCCCCGGGGCCAACATCGCCGAAGCCCCATATGGCTACACCTTC
TRBD1	few	TRBV10-3	TRBJ1-6	CAIRGQGNSPLHF	TGTGCCATCAGAGGACAGGGGAATTCACCCCTCCACTTT
NA	NA	TRBV18	TRBJ1-2	CASSPLQGRASYGYTF	TGTGCCAGCTCACCACTTCAGGGAAGGGCCAGCTATGGCTACACCTTC
TRBD2	NA	TRBV19	TRBJ2-7	CASSIYSGGARNEQYF	TGTGCCAGTAGTATCTATAGCGGGGGGGCCAGGAATGAGCAGTACTTC
NA	few	TRBV29-1	TRBJ1-1	CSVGPRMNRRANTEAFF	TGCAGCGTTGGCCCCCGTATGAACAGGCGGGCCAACACTGAAGCTTTCTTT
NA	few	TRBV15	TRBJ2-1	CATSRDRQATQFF	TGTGCCACCAGCAGAGATCGACAGGCTACGCAGTTCTTC
NA	NA	TRBV10-3	TRBJ1-2	CAISESDGGRGYGYTF	TGTGCCATCAGTGAGTCGGACGGCGGGAGGGGTTATGGCTACACCTTC
TRBD2	many	TRBV28	TRBJ2-7	CASTTSGTYEQYF	TGTGCCAGCACGACTAGCGGGACCTACGAGCAGTACTTC
NA	NA	TRBV4-2	TRBJ1-4	CASSQEQSNEKLFF	TGTGCCAGCAGCCAAGAGCAGTCTAATGAAAAACTGTTTTTT
NA	NA	TRBV20-1	TRBJ1-1	CSARPFNTEAFF	TGCAGTGCTAGACCCTTTAACACTGAAGCTTTCTTT
NA	NA	TRBV5-1	TRBJ1-6	CASSLDGTVYNSPLHF	TGCGCCAGCAGCTTAGACGGGACGGTTTATAATTCACCCCTCCACTTT
NA	many	TRBV7-2	TRBJ2-7	CASSPKWVVSSYEQYF	TGTGCCAGCAGCCCTAAGTGGGTCGTCAGCTCCTACGAGCAGTACTTC
TRBD1	NA	TRBV5-1	TRBJ2-7	CASSTLDRKNEQYF	TGCGCCAGCAGCACATTGGACAGGAAAAACGAGCAGTACTTC
NA	NA	TRBV28	TRBJ1-2	CASSSHTGHYGYTF	TGTGCCAGCAGTTCCCATACGGGGCACTATGGCTACACCTTC